What follows is one T cell receptor beta chain and its context. The antigen is unknown. Generated by immunoSEQ multiplex PCR, the TCRdb table keeps only in-frame clones and is missing some. The sample has about 73,000 clones; 75% to 95% are singletons. These data originate in a study of OX40 agonist ivuxolimab in advanced cancers. Study results and caveats: Expanded clones were, on average, more numerous among CD8+ T cells than CD4+.

V was pared by 5 bases and J by 3 bases, with 10 bases of the junction left unmatched. This CDR3 has 16 amino acids. CDR1 LNHDA and CDR2 SQIVND come from the germline V gene (reference sequence). The rearrangement joins TRBV19 to TRBJ2-1; 7 bases are a match to TRBD2. This TCR was recovered from an adult with an advanced solid tumor such as melanoma, head and neck, liver or kidney cancer. Sequenced material: CD4+ or CD8+ T cells sorted from blood, taken in a trial of the OX40 agonist ivuxolimab. Here the CDR3 DNA reads TGTGCCAGTAGTTCCCCACTAGCGACCATCTACAATGAGCAGTTCTTC. It is translated as CASSSPLATIYNEQFF.